This is a list of T cell receptor beta chains from one sample in a study of shared clonotypes between healthy human individuals. The table came from immunoSEQ multiplex PCR; TCRdb's copy has only in-frame clones and leaves some out. Of a few million clones listed, 85% to 95% were seen once; the top ten hold 0.13% to 0.15%. Sequencing input: naive CD4+ T cells sorted from blood. The origin of the receptors is a man in his late teens or twenties in good health. Each CDR3 is given with its conserved first and last residue. D genes are given only for firm matches. Clone sizes are given selectively: once, few, many, or a class where the clone is expanded.

D gene	clone size	V gene	J gene	CDR3 protein	CDR3 DNA
.	once	TRBV2	TRBJ2-5	CASSAAPSQYF	TGTGCCAGCAGCGCCGCCCCTTCTCAGTACTTC
TRBD1	.	TRBV12-5	TRBJ2-7	CASGLDRGLEQYF	TGTGCTAGTGGTTTGGACAGGGGGCTTGAGCAGTACTTC
.	.	TRBV14	TRBJ2-7	CASSQGIQDWLSYEQYF	TGTGCCAGCAGCCAAGGGATCCAGGACTGGTTGTCCTACGAGCAGTACTTC
.	.	TRBV5-1	TRBJ2-3	CASSLDSSSTDTQYF	TGCGCCAGCAGCTTGGACAGCTCTAGCACAGATACGCAGTATTTT
TRBD2	.	TRBV6-1	TRBJ2-7	CASNPGTNRYEQYF	TGTGCCAGCAATCCCGGGACTAATCGCTACGAGCAGTACTTC
.	.	TRBV11-2	TRBJ1-4	CASSLVEATSRFF	TGTGCCAGCAGCTTAGTTGAGGCAACCTCCCGGTTTTTT
TRBD1	.	TRBV5-1	TRBJ2-3	CASSLRQGADTQYF	TGCGCCAGCAGCCTCCGACAGGGGGCAGATACGCAGTATTTT
TRBD1	.	TRBV28	TRBJ1-6	CASSPIRGQPYNSPLHF	TGTGCCAGCAGTCCGATAAGGGGGCAGCCTTATAATTCACCCCTCCACTTT
TRBD2	.	TRBV30	TRBJ2-1	CAWSLLAGFYNEQFF	TGTGCCTGGAGTTTGCTAGCGGGATTCTACAATGAGCAGTTCTTC
.	.	TRBV4-2	TRBJ2-2	CASSQDTPGELFF	TGTGCCAGCAGCCAAGATACCCCCGGGGAGCTGTTTTTT
.	.	TRBV5-6	TRBJ1-6	CASSLEVGSPLHF	TGTGCCAGCAGCTTGGAGGTGGGTTCACCCCTCCACTTT
TRBD1	once	TRBV5-1	TRBJ2-2	CASSLRDRDTGELFF	TGCGCCAGCAGCTTGCGGGACAGGGACACCGGGGAGCTGTTTTTT
TRBD2	once	TRBV7-9	TRBJ2-3	CASSLAPSGRGPGTDTQYF	TGTGCCAGCAGCTTAGCGCCGAGCGGGAGAGGCCCGGGAACAGATACGCAGTATTTT
.	.	TRBV6-1	TRBJ2-7	CASNTIMPPYEQYF	TGTGCCAGCAATACTATTATGCCCCCCTACGAGCAGTACTTC
TRBD1	.	TRBV7-2	TRBJ1-5	CASSPVQGGQPQHF	TGTGCCAGCAGCCCCGTCCAGGGGGGCCAGCCCCAGCATTTT
.	few	TRBV18	TRBJ1-6	CASSLLQDVGSPLHF	TGTGCCAGCTCGCTATTACAGGACGTCGGGTCACCCCTCCACTTT
.	.	TRBV6-1	TRBJ1-1	CASSPRGGWNTEAFF	TGTGCCAGCAGTCCTCGTGGGGGTTGGAACACTGAAGCTTTCTTT
TRBD1	.	TRBV5-1	TRBJ2-2	CASSLEGQQTGELFF	TGCGCCAGCAGCTTAGAGGGACAGCAAACCGGGGAGCTGTTTTTT
.	.	TRBV6-5	TRBJ2-5	CASSQGQLQETQYF	TGTGCCAGCAGCCAAGGACAGCTACAAGAGACCCAGTACTTC
TRBD1	.	TRBV6-5	TRBJ1-1	CASSRTGGTAAFF	TGTGCCAGCAGTCGGACAGGGGGTACGGCGGCTTTCTTT
.	.	TRBV18	TRBJ2-7	CASSEMTDLTYEQYF	TGTGCCAGCTCGGAAATGACAGACCTCACCTACGAGCAGTACTTC
TRBD2	.	TRBV14	TRBJ2-3	CASSLSLAGTDTQYF	TGTGCCAGCAGCCTGTCTCTAGCGGGCACAGATACGCAGTATTTT
.	once	TRBV5-6	TRBJ1-1	CASSLGDKNTEAFF	TGTGCCAGCAGCTTAGGCGACAAGAACACTGAAGCTTTCTTT
.	.	TRBV19	TRBJ1-1	CASSILNTEAFF	TGTGCCAGTAGTATTCTGAACACTGAAGCTTTCTTT
TRBD1	.	TRBV18	TRBJ1-2	CASSPDREVRGYTF	TGTGCCAGCTCACCGGACAGGGAAGTGAGGGGCTACACCTTC
.	once	TRBV7-2	TRBJ2-3	CASSPRGRTDTQYF	TGTGCCAGCAGCCCTCGGGGGAGGACAGATACGCAGTATTTT
TRBD2	.	TRBV7-9	TRBJ2-3	CASSFSGGAVNTQYF	TGTGCCAGCAGTTTTAGCGGGGGGGCGGTAAATACGCAGTATTTT
TRBD2	.	TRBV13	TRBJ2-6	CASSPLGLAPSSGANVLTF	TGTGCCAGCAGCCCCCTGGGACTAGCGCCGAGCTCTGGGGCCAACGTCCTGACTTTC
.	once	TRBV25-1	TRBJ1-6	CATSGPTGLNSPLHF	TGTGCCACCTCGGGGCCCACAGGGCTTAATTCACCCCTCCACTTT
TRBD1	.	TRBV19	TRBJ1-1	CASSATGGKSTEAFF	TGTGCCAGTAGTGCGACAGGGGGCAAGAGCACTGAAGCTTTCTTT
.	.	TRBV2	TRBJ2-2	CASSGQGIGELFF	TGTGCCAGCAGTGGTCAGGGAATCGGGGAGCTGTTTTTT
.	once	TRBV25-1	TRBJ2-5	CASSEPGLYQETQYF	TGTGCCAGCAGTGAACCGGGTCTGTACCAAGAGACCCAGTACTTC
TRBD2	.	TRBV5-4	TRBJ2-1	CASSLFTSGGARLYNEQFF	TGTGCCAGCAGCTTGTTTACTAGCGGGGGGGCCCGTCTCTACAATGAGCAGTTCTTC
.	.	TRBV7-9	TRBJ2-5	CASSLATGDSHQETQYF	TGTGCCAGCAGCTTAGCTACTGGGGACTCCCACCAAGAGACCCAGTACTTC
.	.	TRBV18	TRBJ2-7	CASSPGIGPYEQYF	TGTGCCAGCTCACCAGGGATAGGGCCCTACGAGCAGTACTTC
TRBD1	.	TRBV6-4	TRBJ1-5	CASSDLKRGTGSGCNQPQHF	TGTGCCAGCAGTGACTTGAAGCGTGGGACAGGGAGTGGGTGCAATCAGCCCCAGCATTTT
.	.	TRBV19	TRBJ2-5	CASNDARGPQETQYF	TGTGCCAGTAATGATGCTAGGGGACCTCAAGAGACCCAGTACTTC
.	.	TRBV4-1	TRBJ1-3	CASSQAGVWGLSGNTIYF	TGCGCCAGCAGCCAAGCCGGGGTTTGGGGGTTATCTGGAAACACCATATATTTT
.	.	TRBV5-1	TRBJ1-1	CASSLEGPMNTEAFF	TGCGCCAGCAGCTTAGAGGGACCGATGAACACTGAAGCTTTCTTT
TRBD2	.	TRBV5-1	TRBJ2-5	CASSRLTSGGGSNQETQYF	TGCGCCAGCAGCCGCCTTACTAGCGGGGGAGGGTCCAACCAAGAGACCCAGTACTTC
.	.	TRBV9	TRBJ2-7	CASSPVTGSLEQYF	TGTGCCAGCAGCCCGGTGACAGGTTCCCTCGAGCAGTACTTC
.	.	TRBV7-9	TRBJ1-2	CASGGPNNYGYTF	TGTGCCAGCGGGGGCCCCAATAACTATGGCTACACCTTC
.	.	TRBV2	TRBJ1-2	CASSDPGRTTYGYTF	TGTGCCAGCAGTGATCCAGGGAGGACTACCTATGGCTACACCTTC
TRBD2	.	TRBV7-6	TRBJ2-5	CASSLGALAAQETQYF	TGTGCCAGCAGCTTAGGGGCACTAGCGGCCCAAGAGACCCAGTACTTC
.	.	TRBV20-1	TRBJ2-3	CSARRGDTQYF	TGCAGTGCCCGGCGGGGAGATACGCAGTATTTT
.	.	TRBV6-5	TRBJ1-4	CASSPGLVEKLFF	TGTGCCAGCAGTCCGGGACTAGTAGAAAAACTGTTTTTT
TRBD2	.	TRBV5-1	TRBJ2-7	CASSLAMGTSGSSYEQYF	TGCGCCAGCAGCTTGGCTATGGGGACTAGCGGGAGCTCCTACGAGCAGTACTTC
.	once	TRBV5-4	TRBJ2-6	CASSTGTHPSGANVLTF	TGTGCCAGCAGCACCGGGACCCACCCCTCTGGGGCCAACGTCCTGACTTTC
.	.	TRBV9	TRBJ1-4	CASSAPGGVDGNEKLFF	TGTGCCAGCAGCGCCCCCGGGGGAGTGGACGGTAATGAAAAACTGTTTTTT
TRBD1	.	TRBV5-5	TRBJ1-2	CASSWGQGANYGYTF	TGTGCCAGCAGCTGGGGACAGGGAGCTAACTATGGCTACACCTTC
.	.	TRBV6-6	TRBJ1-5	CASSYSPGDNQPQHF	TGTGCCAGCAGTTACTCCCCCGGGGACAATCAGCCCCAGCATTTT
.	.	TRBV27	TRBJ1-6	CASSLLGDLNNSPLHF	TGTGCCAGCAGTTTATTAGGGGACCTAAATAATTCACCCCTCCACTTT
TRBD1	once	TRBV30	TRBJ1-2	CAWSGTGHPADGYTF	TGTGCCTGGAGTGGGACAGGACACCCGGCGGATGGCTACACCTTC
.	.	TRBV30	TRBJ1-4	CACQTGPNEKLFF	TGTGCCTGCCAGACGGGGCCTAATGAAAAACTGTTTTTT
TRBD1	.	TRBV5-4	TRBJ2-7	CASIDTVGQGADEQYF	TGTGCCAGCATCGATACTGTTGGGCAGGGGGCTGACGAGCAGTACTTC